The rows below give T cell receptor beta chains drawn from one sample of a study of blood T cell repertoires in COVID-19. Clones were sequenced by immunoSEQ multiplex PCR, and TCRdb holds only the in-frame ones, with some missing. The table records 300,000 or so clones, 70% to 90% of them present only once. Sequencing input: peripheral blood. Receptor source: a woman between 50 and 59 years old with active or convalescent COVID-19. The CDR3 runs from the conserved cysteine through the conserved F or W. The order of the fields is D gene, clone size, J gene, V gene, CDR3 DNA, CDR3 protein. A D gene is named only where the DNA matches it firmly. Some rows have no size entry. The others give once, few or many, or a class for an expanded clone.

D gene: TRBD1
clone size: once
J gene: TRBJ1-2
V gene: TRBV18
CDR3 DNA: TGTGCCAGCTCACAAAGTCCGGGACAGCCCTATGGCTACACCTTC
CDR3 protein: CASSQSPGQPYGYTF

D gene: TRBD1
clone size: -
J gene: TRBJ1-2
V gene: TRBV28
CDR3 DNA: TGTGCCAGCAGTACCCAAGGCAGGGGGCCTAACTACACCTTC
CDR3 protein: CASSTQGRGPNYTF

D gene: -
clone size: -
J gene: TRBJ1-5
V gene: TRBV29-1
CDR3 DNA: TGCAGCGTTGTGTGGGCAGGGCTAGGTCAGCCCCAGCATTTT
CDR3 protein: CSVVWAGLGQPQHF

D gene: TRBD1
clone size: -
J gene: TRBJ2-5
V gene: TRBV24-1
CDR3 DNA: TGTGCCACCAGAGGCACAGGGGTCCAAGAGACCCAGTACTTC
CDR3 protein: CATRGTGVQETQYF

D gene: -
clone size: -
J gene: TRBJ1-2
V gene: TRBV20-1
CDR3 DNA: TGCAGTGCTAGAGATCTCACAGGGTTTCTCTTC
CDR3 protein: CSARDLTGFLF

D gene: TRBD2
clone size: -
J gene: TRBJ2-1
V gene: TRBV29-1
CDR3 DNA: TGCAGCGTTCTAGCGGCAATATACAATGAGCAGTTCTTC
CDR3 protein: CSVLAAIYNEQFF

D gene: TRBD1
clone size: few
J gene: TRBJ1-6
V gene: TRBV5-8
CDR3 DNA: TGTGCCAGCAGGTTCAGGGGGCTGAATTCACCCCTCCACTTT
CDR3 protein: CASRFRGLNSPLHF

D gene: -
clone size: -
J gene: TRBJ1-2
V gene: TRBV18
CDR3 DNA: TGTGCCAGCTCACCACGATGGAGACCTTATGGCTACACCTTC
CDR3 protein: CASSPRWRPYGYTF

D gene: TRBD1
clone size: -
J gene: TRBJ1-3
V gene: TRBV28
CDR3 DNA: TGTGCCAGCCGCCCCTTAGGACAGGGGAACTCTGGAAACACCATATATTTT
CDR3 protein: CASRPLGQGNSGNTIYF

D gene: -
clone size: -
J gene: TRBJ2-7
V gene: TRBV7-2
CDR3 DNA: TGTGCCAGCAGCTTAAGGTCCAGGGTAAGCTACGAGCAGTACTTC
CDR3 protein: CASSLRSRVSYEQYF

D gene: -
clone size: once
J gene: TRBJ2-2
V gene: TRBV28
CDR3 DNA: TGTGCCAGCAGCTCACAGGGGGGGACCGGGGAGCTGTTTTTT
CDR3 protein: CASSSQGGTGELFF

D gene: -
clone size: -
J gene: TRBJ1-2
V gene: TRBV7-9
CDR3 DNA: TGTGCCAGCAGCTCTCCCGACAGATCGGATGGCTACACCTTC
CDR3 protein: CASSSPDRSDGYTF

D gene: -
clone size: many
J gene: TRBJ1-2
V gene: TRBV6-5
CDR3 DNA: TGTGCCAGCAGAAACATGTATGGCTACACCTTC
CDR3 protein: CASRNMYGYTF

D gene: TRBD1
clone size: -
J gene: TRBJ1-3
V gene: TRBV28
CDR3 DNA: TGTGCCAGCAGAATGGGACAGGGAGGCACTGGAAACACCATATATTTT
CDR3 protein: CASRMGQGGTGNTIYF

D gene: TRBD1
clone size: -
J gene: TRBJ1-6
V gene: TRBV5-5
CDR3 DNA: TGTGCCAGCAGCGCAACAGGGGTAGGCAATTCACCCCTCCACTTT
CDR3 protein: CASSATGVGNSPLHF

D gene: -
clone size: -
J gene: TRBJ2-3
V gene: TRBV30
CDR3 DNA: TGTGCCTGGAGCCCCTCAGATACGCAGTATTTT
CDR3 protein: CAWSPSDTQYF

D gene: -
clone size: -
J gene: TRBJ2-7
V gene: TRBV6-2/TRBV6-3
CDR3 DNA: TGTGCCAGCAGTTACTCGAGCGGCGGAGGCGACGAGCAGTACTTC
CDR3 protein: CASSYSSGGGDEQYF

D gene: TRBD1
clone size: -
J gene: TRBJ1-6
V gene: TRBV10-3
CDR3 DNA: TGTGCCATCAGTGGGACAGGGGCTTACTCACCCCTCCACTTT
CDR3 protein: CAISGTGAYSPLHF

D gene: -
clone size: -
J gene: TRBJ2-4
V gene: TRBV29-1
CDR3 DNA: TGCAGCGCGGTGACAGACCTTTTAGCCAAAAACATTCAGTACTTC
CDR3 protein: CSAVTDLLAKNIQYF

D gene: -
clone size: -
J gene: TRBJ2-2
V gene: TRBV24-1
CDR3 DNA: TGTGCCACCAGTGATCCCAAGCGGAACTATAGGAACACCGGGGAGCTGTTTTTT
CDR3 protein: CATSDPKRNYRNTGELFF